The rows below give T cell receptor beta chains drawn from one sample of a study of lymphopenia after photon versus proton radiotherapy. Assay: immunoSEQ multiplex PCR; the TCRdb copy retains only in-frame clones and omits some. The data hold more than 25,000 clones, with roughly 90% observed a single time. The source was peripheral blood, collected from a patient treated with proton-based radiotherapy. These receptors were collected from a woman aged 55-70 years with cholangiocarcinoma. Some clones in this sample may be carry-over from other donors' samples. Both conserved end residues are part of each CDR3. D genes are given only for firm matches. The listing skips clone size in some rows; elsewhere it reads once, few, many or a size class.

j_call	clone_size	d_call	v_call	cdr3_aa	cdr3_nt
TRBJ1-1	-	-	TRBV7-9	CASSLVKGWGTEAFF	TGTGCCAGCAGCTTAGTAAAGGGCTGGGGCACTGAAGCTTTCTTT
TRBJ2-3	-	-	TRBV7-9	CASSLVPGLTDTQYF	TGTGCCAGCAGCTTAGTTCCGGGCCTCACAGATACGCAGTATTTT
TRBJ2-1	-	TRBD2	TRBV6-6	CASSPLAGGLNEQFF	TGTGCCAGCAGCCCACTAGCGGGAGGTTTGAATGAGCAGTTCTTC
TRBJ1-1	-	TRBD1	TRBV15	CATTRTGANTEAFF	TGTGCCACCACCAGGACAGGGGCGAACACTGAAGCTTTCTTT
TRBJ2-3	-	-	TRBV7-2	CASSILVQVPGDTQYF	TGTGCCAGCAGCATACTAGTGCAGGTTCCCGGAGATACGCAGTATTTT
TRBJ2-7	-	TRBD1	TRBV10-1	CASRPGTGKGGEQYF	TGCGCCAGCAGACCCGGGACAGGGAAGGGAGGCGAGCAGTACTTC
TRBJ2-7	-	TRBD1	TRBV9	CASSVTPTPRDRYYEQYF	TGTGCCAGCAGCGTCACCCCCACCCCTCGGGACAGGTACTACGAGCAGTACTTC
TRBJ2-7	-	-	TRBV6-5	CASSSAARSGEQYF	TGTGCCAGCAGTTCCGCGGCGCGGTCGGGCGAGCAGTACTTC
TRBJ2-1	-	-	TRBV6-1	CASRAVEGSRNEQFF	TGTGCCAGCAGAGCCGTGGAGGGATCAAGGAATGAGCAGTTCTTC
TRBJ2-1	-	-	TRBV9	CASSPSLGANNEQFF	TGTGCCAGCAGCCCATCTCTGGGGGCTAACAATGAGCAGTTCTTC
TRBJ1-1	-	-	TRBV30	CAWKPGTLGWAEAFF	TGTGCCTGGAAGCCGGGGACTCTTGGTTGGGCTGAAGCTTTCTTT
TRBJ2-6	-	-	TRBV9	CASRKSGANVLTF	TGTGCCAGCAGGAAATCTGGGGCCAACGTCCTGACTTTC
TRBJ1-2	few	-	TRBV4-2	CASSQPGRSYGYTF	TGTGCCAGCAGCCAACCGGGACGGTCCTATGGCTACACCTTC
TRBJ1-2	-	-	TRBV9	CASSAAGVDGYTF	TGTGCCAGCAGCGCTGCAGGGGTTGATGGCTACACCTTC
TRBJ2-1	-	TRBD2	TRBV2	CATQRGLVNEQFF	TGTGCCACTCAGCGGGGGCTTGTGAATGAGCAGTTCTTC
TRBJ2-1	-	-	TRBV7-2	CASSSHNEQFF	TGTGCCAGCAGCTCACACAATGAGCAGTTCTTC
TRBJ1-1	-	-	TRBV7-6	CASSFGENTEAFF	TGTGCCAGCAGCTTTGGAGAGAACACTGAAGCTTTCTTT
TRBJ1-4	-	-	TRBV19	CASTNRRPEKLFF	TGTGCCAGTACAAACAGGAGGCCTGAAAAACTGTTTTTT
TRBJ2-7	few	TRBD1	TRBV6-5	CASSSTRTGAYEQYF	TGTGCCAGCAGTTCAACCCGGACAGGGGCCTACGAGCAGTACTTC
TRBJ2-7	-	TRBD2	TRBV5-1	CASSLEVGGSEQYF	TGCGCCAGCAGCTTGGAAGTAGGCGGGAGCGAGCAGTACTTC
TRBJ2-2	-	-	TRBV5-4	CASSLAGGNTGELFF	TGTGCCAGCAGCTTGGCGGGTGGGAACACCGGGGAGCTGTTTTTT
TRBJ2-1	-	-	TRBV19	CASRETPLHEQFF	TGTGCCAGTAGGGAGACACCCCTCCATGAGCAGTTCTTC
TRBJ2-3	-	-	TRBV5-8	CASSLAQAGDTQYF	TGTGCCAGCAGCTTGGCACAGGCTGGGGATACGCAGTATTTT
TRBJ1-2	-	-	TRBV4-3	CASSQDYYGYTF	TGCGCCAGCAGCCAAGATTACTATGGCTACACCTTC
TRBJ2-5	-	-	TRBV18	CASSRARQETQYF	TGTGCCAGCTCACGGGCCCGGCAAGAGACCCAGTACTTC
TRBJ2-1	-	-	TRBV4-2	CASSQYEEGEQFF	TGTGCCAGCAGCCAATACGAGGAAGGCGAGCAGTTCTTC
TRBJ2-1	-	TRBD2	TRBV19	CASRWTSEHNEQFF	TGTGCCAGTAGATGGACTAGCGAGCACAATGAGCAGTTCTTC
TRBJ2-6	-	TRBD1	TRBV7-8	CASRPTGAGANVLTF	TGTGCCAGCAGACCCACAGGGGCTGGGGCCAACGTCCTGACTTTC
TRBJ2-5	-	-	TRBV2	CASSDQGWQETQYF	TGTGCCAGCAGTGATCAGGGTTGGCAAGAGACCCAGTACTTC
TRBJ1-2	once	TRBD1	TRBV6-1	CASTRTGAYYGYTF	TGTGCCAGCACCCGGACAGGGGCTTACTATGGCTACACCTTC
TRBJ2-5	-	-	TRBV27	CASSFWGKETQYF	TGTGCCAGCAGTTTCTGGGGGAAAGAGACCCAGTACTTC
TRBJ2-7	-	TRBD2	TRBV5-4	CASSFGSRLAGDDEQYF	TGTGCCAGCAGCTTTGGCTCGCGGCTAGCGGGAGATGACGAGCAGTACTTC
TRBJ2-1	-	TRBD2	TRBV9	CASSSAKREVRYNEQFF	TGTGCCAGCAGCAGCGCGAAGCGGGAGGTCCGATACAATGAGCAGTTCTTC
TRBJ1-4	-	-	TRBV5-5	CASSLGAGMRSNEKLFF	TGTGCCAGCAGCTTGGGGGCAGGGATGAGGTCTAATGAAAAACTGTTTTTT
TRBJ1-1	-	TRBD1	TRBV5-1	CASSSGQGARLNTEAFF	TGCGCCAGCAGCTCCGGACAGGGGGCACGCTTGAACACTGAAGCTTTCTTT
TRBJ1-1	-	-	TRBV6-6	CASSSLGGFRAFF	TGTGCCAGCAGCTCGCTGGGAGGTTTCAGGGCTTTCTTT
TRBJ2-7	medium-sized	TRBD1	TRBV10-1	CASSGTGNHHYEQYF	TGCGCCAGCAGTGGGACAGGGAATCACCATTACGAGCAGTACTTC
TRBJ2-7	-	TRBD1	TRBV5-1	CASSSSTGGPLAIYEQYF	TGCGCCAGCAGCTCCTCGACAGGGGGGCCCTTGGCGATATACGAGCAGTACTTC
TRBJ2-7	-	TRBD2	TRBV5-1	CASSPIAGALSSYEQYF	TGCGCCAGCAGCCCAATAGCGGGGGCCTTAAGCTCCTACGAGCAGTACTTC
TRBJ1-2	-	-	TRBV2	CADGDLYYGYTF	TGTGCTGATGGGGACCTATACTATGGCTACACCTTC
TRBJ2-7	-	TRBD1	TRBV14	CASSRQGNEQYF	TGTGCCAGCAGCCGACAGGGGAACGAGCAGTACTTC
TRBJ2-1	-	-	TRBV7-7	CASSLGGGDEQFF	TGTGCTAGCAGCTTAGGGGGGGGTGATGAGCAGTTCTTC
TRBJ2-3	-	-	TRBV5-8	CASKGFPGDTQYF	TGTGCCAGTAAGGGCTTCCCAGGGGATACGCAGTATTTT
TRBJ2-3	-	-	TRBV19	CATRTSDTQYF	TGTGCCACCAGGACTTCAGATACGCAGTATTTT
TRBJ2-1	-	TRBD2	TRBV19	CASSIETSGYNEQFF	TGTGCCAGTAGTATAGAGACTAGCGGCTACAATGAGCAGTTCTTC
TRBJ2-7	-	-	TRBV2	CASRGPQGDGGEQYF	TGTGCCAGCAGGGGCCCACAGGGAGATGGTGGCGAGCAGTACTTC
TRBJ2-1	-	-	TRBV21-1	CASSTRDRKDNEQFF	TGTGCCAGCAGCACCCGGGACAGGAAGGACAATGAGCAGTTCTTC
TRBJ2-3	-	-	TRBV10-1	CASSGHPAGYTDTQYF	TGCGCCAGCAGTGGACACCCTGCGGGGTACACAGATACGCAGTATTTT
TRBJ2-7	-	TRBD1	TRBV6-5	CASRRQGSYEQYF	TGTGCCAGCAGGCGACAGGGTTCGTACGAGCAGTACTTC
TRBJ1-3	-	-	TRBV5-1	CASSFGGTGNTIYF	TGCGCCAGCAGCTTTGGGGGAACTGGAAACACCATATATTTT
TRBJ1-5	once	TRBD1	TRBV5-8	CASSLGQGVTNQPQHF	TGTGCCAGCAGCTTGGGACAGGGGGTCACAAATCAGCCCCAGCATTTT
TRBJ1-2	-	-	TRBV4-1	CASSQGPAENYGYTF	TGCGCCAGCAGCCAAGGACCGGCGGAAAATTATGGCTACACCTTC
TRBJ2-5	-	-	TRBV18	CASSGDQETQYF	TGTGCCAGCTCGGGGGACCAAGAGACCCAGTACTTC
TRBJ1-1	-	-	TRBV19	CASSIAGEAEAFF	TGTGCCAGTAGTATAGCGGGGGAGGCTGAAGCTTTCTTT
TRBJ2-7	once	-	TRBV5-4	CASSLGGGEQYF	TGTGCCAGCAGCTTGGGGGGCGGCGAGCAGTACTTC
TRBJ2-5	-	-	TRBV7-9	CASSLGREHYQETQYF	TGTGCCAGCAGCTTAGGACGGGAGCACTACCAAGAGACCCAGTACTTC
TRBJ2-3	once	-	TRBV29-1	CSVGGRYTDTQYF	TGCAGCGTTGGCGGCAGATACACAGATACGCAGTATTTT